The T cell receptor beta chain under discussion was sequenced for a study of radiotherapy plus CTLA-4 blockade in lung cancer. Study in general: Among all patients, more than 15% showed objective responses, while roughly 28% had disease control.

This clone was seen once. Antigen unknown. Focal radiation was given together with CTLA-4 blockade (ipilimumab) to patients with chemo-refractory metastatic non-small-cell lung cancer. Sequencing used immunoSEQ multiplex PCR; TCRdb keeps in-frame clones, though not all of them. Among 81,000 or so clones listed, more than 85% were seen once. General study findings and limits: Early clonal dynamics of blood T cells, together with interferon-beta, were reported as the best response predictor. Blood-borne expansion of tumor-derived TCR clones followed radiotherapy plus ipilimumab.

Germline lookup yields CDR1 SGHTA and CDR2 FQGTGA. This CDR3 contains 15 residues. The V end was cut by 1 base, the J end by 2 bases, with 10 bases between. Sequencing was performed on peripheral blood, taken from a patient treated with radiotherapy plus ipilimumab. The clonotype was recovered from a human donor with non-small cell lung cancer who had stable disease on radiotherapy plus ipilimumab. The genes are TRBV7-3 and TRBJ2-3; D gene unclear. As DNA, the CDR3 is TGTGCCAGCAGCTTAAGTGCTGTCCCCACAGATACGCAGTATTTT. Its translation: CASSLSAVPTDTQYF.